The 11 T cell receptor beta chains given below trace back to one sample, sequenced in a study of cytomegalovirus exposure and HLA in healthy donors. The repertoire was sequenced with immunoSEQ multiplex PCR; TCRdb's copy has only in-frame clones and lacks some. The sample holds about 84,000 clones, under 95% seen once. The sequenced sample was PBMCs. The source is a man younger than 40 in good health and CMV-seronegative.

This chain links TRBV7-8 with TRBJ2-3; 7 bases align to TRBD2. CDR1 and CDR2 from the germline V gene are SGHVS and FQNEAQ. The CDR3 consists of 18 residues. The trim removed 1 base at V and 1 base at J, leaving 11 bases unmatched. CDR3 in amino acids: CASSLERAGPSRTDTQYF. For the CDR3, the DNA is TGTGCCAGCAGCTTAGAAAGAGCGGGGCCCTCGCGCACAGATACGCAGTATTTT.

Here the CDR3 reads CASSYTTGSGYTF. The DNA for the CDR3 is TGTGCCAGCAGTTACACAACAGGTTCCGGCTACACCTTC. V and J are TRBV6-6 and TRBJ1-2; D is possibly TRBD1 (5 bases). V dropped 2 bases and J dropped 8 bases, with 12 bases sitting between them. This CDR3 contains 13 residues. CDR1 MNHNY and CDR2 SVGAGI come from the germline V gene (reference sequence).

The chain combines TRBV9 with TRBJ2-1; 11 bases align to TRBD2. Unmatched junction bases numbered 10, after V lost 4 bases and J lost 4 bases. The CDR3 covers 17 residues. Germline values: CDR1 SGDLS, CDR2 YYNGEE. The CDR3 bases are TGTGCCAGCAGCACTTCACCGGGACTAGCGGCATACAATGAGCAGTTCTTC. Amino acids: CASSTSPGLAAYNEQFF.

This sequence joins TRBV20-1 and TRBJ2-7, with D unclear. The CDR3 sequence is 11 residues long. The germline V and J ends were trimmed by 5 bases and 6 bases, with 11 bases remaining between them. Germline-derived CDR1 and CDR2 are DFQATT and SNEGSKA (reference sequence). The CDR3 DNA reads TGCAGTGCTCAGAGAGGTCCCGAGCAGTACTTC. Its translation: CSAQRGPEQYF.

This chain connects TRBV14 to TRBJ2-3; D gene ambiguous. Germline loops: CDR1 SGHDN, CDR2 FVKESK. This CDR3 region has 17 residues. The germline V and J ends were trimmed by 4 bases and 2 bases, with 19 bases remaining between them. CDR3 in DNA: TGTGCCAGCAGCCGTACGTGGCCTCCTAGGTACACAGATACGCAGTATTTT. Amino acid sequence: CASSRTWPPRYTDTQYF.

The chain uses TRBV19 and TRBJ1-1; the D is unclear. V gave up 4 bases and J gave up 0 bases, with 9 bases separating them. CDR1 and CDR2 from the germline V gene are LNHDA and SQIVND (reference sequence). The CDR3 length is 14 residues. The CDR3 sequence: CASSTYTMNTEAFF. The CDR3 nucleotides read TGTGCCAGTAGTACCTATACTATGAACACTGAAGCTTTCTTT.

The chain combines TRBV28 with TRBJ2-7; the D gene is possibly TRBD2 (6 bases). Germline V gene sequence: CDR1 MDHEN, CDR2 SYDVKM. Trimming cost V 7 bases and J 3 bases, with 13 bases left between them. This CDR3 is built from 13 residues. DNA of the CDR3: TGTGCCAGCAAGCGGGCTAGTGGCTACGAGCAGTACTTC. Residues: CASKRASGYEQYF. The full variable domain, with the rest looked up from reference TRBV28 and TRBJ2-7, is DVKVTQSSRYLVKRTGEKVFLECVQDMDHENMFWYRQDPGLGLRLIYFSYDVKMKEKGDIPEGYSVSREKKERFSLILESASTNQTSMYLCASKRASGYEQYFGPGTRLTVT.

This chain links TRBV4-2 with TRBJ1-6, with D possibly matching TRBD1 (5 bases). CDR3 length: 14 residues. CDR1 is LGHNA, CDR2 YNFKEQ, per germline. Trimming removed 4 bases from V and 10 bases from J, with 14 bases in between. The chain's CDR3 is CASSRLGAGSPLHF. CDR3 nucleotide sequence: TGTGCCAGCAGCCGCCTAGGGGCGGGGTCACCCCTCCACTTT.

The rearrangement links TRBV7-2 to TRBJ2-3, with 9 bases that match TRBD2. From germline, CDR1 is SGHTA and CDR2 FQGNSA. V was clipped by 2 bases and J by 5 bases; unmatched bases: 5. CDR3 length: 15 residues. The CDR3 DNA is TGTGCCAGCAGCTTAAGAATAGCGGGGGTAGATACGCAGTATTTT. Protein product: CASSLRIAGVDTQYF. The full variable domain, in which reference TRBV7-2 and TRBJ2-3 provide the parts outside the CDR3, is GAGVSQSPSNKVTEKGKDVELRCDPISGHTALYWYRQSLGQGLEFLIYFQGNSAPDKSGLPSDRFSAERTGGSVSTLTIQRTQQEDSAVYLCASSLRIAGVDTQYFGPGTRLTVL.

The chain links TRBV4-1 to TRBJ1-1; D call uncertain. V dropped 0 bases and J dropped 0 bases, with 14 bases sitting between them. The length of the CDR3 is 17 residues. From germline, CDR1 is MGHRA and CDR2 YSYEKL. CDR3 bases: TGCGCCAGCAGCCAAGATACGGCAGAGACAATGAACACTGAAGCTTTCTTT. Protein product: CASSQDTAETMNTEAFF.

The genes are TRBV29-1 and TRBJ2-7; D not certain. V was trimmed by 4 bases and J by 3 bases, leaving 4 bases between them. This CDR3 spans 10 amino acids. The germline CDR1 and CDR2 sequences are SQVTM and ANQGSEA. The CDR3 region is CSVANYEQYF. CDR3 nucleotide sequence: TGCAGCGTTGCTAACTACGAGCAGTACTTC.